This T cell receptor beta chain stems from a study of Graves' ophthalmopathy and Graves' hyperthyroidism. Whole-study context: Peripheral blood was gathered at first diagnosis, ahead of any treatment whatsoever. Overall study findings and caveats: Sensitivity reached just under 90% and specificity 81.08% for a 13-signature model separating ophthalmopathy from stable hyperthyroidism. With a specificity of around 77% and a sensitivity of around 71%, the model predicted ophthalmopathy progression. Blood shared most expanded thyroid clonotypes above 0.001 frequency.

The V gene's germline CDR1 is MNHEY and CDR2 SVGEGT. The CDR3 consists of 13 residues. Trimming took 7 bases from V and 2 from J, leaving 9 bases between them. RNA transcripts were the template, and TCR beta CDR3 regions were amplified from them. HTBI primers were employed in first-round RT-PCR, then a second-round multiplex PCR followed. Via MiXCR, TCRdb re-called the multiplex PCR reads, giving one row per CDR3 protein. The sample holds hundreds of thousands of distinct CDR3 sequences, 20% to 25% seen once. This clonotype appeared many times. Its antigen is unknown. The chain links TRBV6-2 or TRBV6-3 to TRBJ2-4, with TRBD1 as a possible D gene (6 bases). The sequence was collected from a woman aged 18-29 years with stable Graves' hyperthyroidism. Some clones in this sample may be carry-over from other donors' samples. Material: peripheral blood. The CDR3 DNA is TGTGCCAGCAAAACAGGGTCCAAAAACATTCAGTACTTC. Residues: CASKTGSKNIQYF.